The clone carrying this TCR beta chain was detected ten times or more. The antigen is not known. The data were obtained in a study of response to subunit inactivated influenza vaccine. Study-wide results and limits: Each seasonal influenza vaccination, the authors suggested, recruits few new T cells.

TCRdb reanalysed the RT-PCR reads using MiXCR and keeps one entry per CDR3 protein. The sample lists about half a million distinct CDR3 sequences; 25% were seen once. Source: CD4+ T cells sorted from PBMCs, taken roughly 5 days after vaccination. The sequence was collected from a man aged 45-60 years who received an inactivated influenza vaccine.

CDR3 nucleotides: TGCGCCAGCAGCTTGGCCAGTGACGGGGAGACCCAGTACTTC. Its protein product is CASSLASDGETQYF. The chain carries TRBV5-1 and TRBJ2-5; D gene uncertain. The CDR3 spans 14 residues. Looked up from germline, CDR1 is SGHRS and CDR2 is YFSETQ. With 0 bases removed from V and 5 bases from J, the gap between germline ends came to 11 bases.